The 27 T cell receptor beta chains below come from one sample, sequenced in a study of T cells after yellow fever vaccination. MiXCR, run by TCRdb on the 5' RACE reads, gives a single entry per CDR3 protein. The table has 400,000 or so distinct CDR3 sequences, 11% seen once. Here the sequenced sample was PBMCs, taken on the day of the first yellow fever vaccination. The source of these receptors is a man aged 18-30 years who received the YFV17D yellow fever vaccine.

This clonotype was observed at least ten times. The chain carries TRBV4-1 and TRBJ2-3; TRBD2 matches 8 bases. The CDR3 length is 13 residues. With 2 bases clipped from V and 6 bases from J, the junction kept 1 base outside the gene matches. Germline CDR1 is MGHRA and CDR2 is YSYEKL. CDR3 amino acids: CASSQRGGDTQYF. CDR3 sequence (DNA): TGCGCCAGCAGCCAACGGGGGGGTGATACGCAGTATTTT.

This clonotype was detected a few times. This chain uses TRBV29-1 with TRBJ2-7; TRBD2 matches at 8 bases. CDR1 is SQVTM and CDR2 is ANQGSEA in the germline V gene. The CDR3 runs to 15 residues. The V and J ends lost 0 bases and 6 bases, in that order; junction bases with no gene match: 10. The CDR3 spells CSVEDQTGGAGEQYF. The CDR3 nucleotides read TGCAGCGTTGAAGATCAAACCGGGGGGGCCGGCGAGCAGTACTTC.

The chain couples TRBV27 to TRBJ2-7; D might be TRBD1 (5 bases). The CDR3 sequence is 13 residues long. Deletions cut 2 bases from V and 10 bases from J, with 15 bases between. The germline V gene has CDR1 MNHEY and CDR2 SMNVEV (reference sequence). This CDR3 reads CASSLRQGNAQYF. CDR3 DNA: TGTGCCAGCAGTTTACGGCAGGGAAATGCACAGTACTTC.

This clonotype was recorded a few times. V is TRBV19 and J is TRBJ2-2, with D maybe TRBD2 (5 bases). V was pared by 1 base and J by 4 bases, with 19 bases between. The CDR3 spans 18 residues. Germline-derived CDR1 and CDR2 are LNHDA and SQIVND (reference sequence). CDR3: CASSIVVGSYIGTGELFF. CDR3 nucleotide sequence: TGTGCCAGTAGTATAGTCGTGGGGAGCTATATCGGCACCGGGGAGCTGTTTTTT.

A note on this clonotype: This could be a read error, since a much larger clone is one nucleotide away. The V gene is TRBV5-1, the J gene TRBJ2-1; D call uncertain. Trimming took 0 bases from V and 0 from J, leaving 7 bases between them. There are 15 residues in the CDR3. Germline V lookup: CDR1 SGHRS, CDR2 YFSETQ. The CDR3 region has the DNA TGCGCCAGCAGCTTGGCCTTGAACTCCTACAATGAGCAGTTCTTC. Its translation: CASSLALNSYNEQFF. The variable domain in full, with the rest retrieved from reference TRBV5-1 and TRBJ2-1, is KAGVTQTPRYLIKTRGQQVTLSCSPISGHRSVSWYQQTPGQGLQFLFEYFSETQRNKGNFPGRFSGRQFSNSRSEMNVSTLELGDSALYLCASSLALNSYNEQFFGPGTRLTVL.

This clonotype was observed a few times. V usage is TRBV7-8 and J usage is TRBJ1-2; D is possibly TRBD1 (6 bases). The germline CDR1 and CDR2 sequences are SGHVS and FQNEAQ. Trimming left V 6 bases short and J 7 bases short, with 15 bases between. This CDR3 is built from 13 residues. The CDR3 here is CASRRAGGVGYTF. DNA for the CDR3: TGTGCCAGCAGACGGGCGGGGGGCGTTGGCTACACCTTC.

This clonotype was observed a handful of times. Here the CDR3 DNA reads TGTGCCAGCAGCAAAGTTGGGGGTAGAACAGGGGTCGGAGATACGCAGTATTTT. Translated, it gives CASSKVGGRTGVGDTQYF. The chain uses TRBV21-1 and TRBJ2-3; TRBD1, the table's D call, was not compared with the DNA. TRBV21-1 is deemed a pseudogene. The CDR3 spans 18 residues.

The CDR3: CASTLRAGVGTGELFF. The CDR3 bases are TGTGCCAGCACTCTGCGGGCAGGGGTGGGAACCGGGGAGCTGTTTTTT. V is TRBV27 and J is TRBJ2-2, with D tentatively TRBD1 (6 bases). V was trimmed by 7 bases and J by 5 bases, leaving 20 bases between them. This CDR3 has 16 residues. Germline values: CDR1 MNHEY, CDR2 SMNVEV (reference sequence).

J is TRBJ2-3 and V is TRBV4-2; D is possibly TRBD1 or TRBD2 (5 bases each). The CDR3 runs to 16 residues. The V end lost 2 bases, the J end lost 2 bases, and 14 bases lay between the germline ends. Germline V gene sequence: CDR1 LGHNA, CDR2 YNFKEQ. This CDR3 is CASSQILAGATDTQYF. As DNA, the CDR3 is TGTGCCAGCAGCCAAATCCTGGCCGGGGCCACAGATACGCAGTATTTT.

This clonotype was counted only a few times. The genes are TRBV28 and TRBJ2-2, with 10 bases matching TRBD1. The CDR3 covers 14 residues. From germline, CDR1 is MDHEN and CDR2 SYDVKM. Germline trimming cut 10 bases from V and 2 bases from J; bases unmatched to any gene: 4. The CDR3, as DNA: TGTGCCACCCGGACAGGGGGAAACACCGGGGAGCTGTTTTTT. Encoded protein: CATRTGGNTGELFF.

This chain connects TRBV5-4 to TRBJ2-3; 8 bases agree with TRBD2. The CDR3 extends over 16 amino acids. Trimming took 3 bases from V and 2 from J; bases not matched to a gene: 8. Germline V lookup: CDR1 SGHNT, CDR2 YYREEE (reference sequence). The DNA for the CDR3 is TGTGCCAGCAGCTCGCCGGGACTAGAATTCACAGATACGCAGTATTTT. Translation gives CASSSPGLEFTDTQYF.

J is TRBJ2-7 and V is TRBV3-1, with TRBD1 matching over 7 bases. The V and J ends lost 4 bases and 3 bases, in that order; junction bases with no gene match: 9. Germline CDR1 is LGHDT and CDR2 is YNNKEL (reference sequence). The CDR3 runs 15 residues. This chain's CDR3 is CASSPNDRVGYEQYF. The CDR3 coding sequence is TGTGCCAGCAGCCCTAACGACAGGGTCGGCTACGAGCAGTACTTC.

This chain connects TRBV11-2 to TRBJ2-3, with 16 bases matching TRBD2. The CDR3 has 18 amino acids. V lost 5 bases, J lost 4 bases, and 9 bases stayed unmatched. CDR1 and CDR2 from the germline V gene are SGHAT and FQNNGV. The chain's CDR3 is CASSVQTGLAGGADTQYF. DNA of the CDR3: TGTGCCAGCAGCGTTCAGACGGGACTAGCGGGGGGGGCAGATACGCAGTATTTT.

This clonotype was observed a few times. The gene calls are TRBV20-1 and TRBJ1-1; 7 bases are shared with TRBD1. V was pared by 6 bases and J by 7 bases, with 2 bases of the junction left unmatched. The CDR3 has 10 amino acids. Germline V gene sequence: CDR1 DFQATT, CDR2 SNEGSKA (reference sequence). CDR3 in DNA: TGCAGTGCGAGACAGGGTGAAGCTTTCTTT. This translates into CSARQGEAFF.

This clonotype was seen only a few times. This sequence joins TRBV7-6 and TRBJ1-4, with 8 bases lining up with TRBD1. The CDR3 is 15 residues long. J lost 3 bases, V lost 4 bases, and 4 bases had no gene match. The V gene's germline CDR1 is SGHVS and CDR2 FNYEAQ. The CDR3 coding sequence is TGTGCCAGCAGCTCGATGGACAGGGCTAATGAAAAACTGTTTTTT. This gives the protein CASSSMDRANEKLFF.

V and J are TRBV20-1 and TRBJ2-7, with D tentatively TRBD1 or TRBD2 (5 bases each). Trimming shortened V by 0 bases and J by 2 bases, and 11 bases separated the two germline ends. The V gene's germline CDR1 is DFQATT and CDR2 SNEGSKA (reference sequence). The CDR3 totals 14 residues. DNA of the CDR3: TGCAGTGCTAGAGATTGGGACGGAACCTACGAGCAGTACTTC. This sequence encodes CSARDWDGTYEQYF.

The chain links TRBV5-4 to TRBJ1-1; possible D gene TRBD1, 5 bases. V shed 3 bases and J shed 10 bases, with 16 bases lying between them. This CDR3 has 13 amino acids. Germline assignment: CDR1 SGHNT and CDR2 YYREEE (reference sequence). This chain's CDR3 is CASSSPDSMGAFF. Written as DNA, the CDR3 is TGTGCCAGCAGCTCCCCTGACAGTATGGGAGCTTTCTTT. The variable domain in full, completed from reference TRBV5-4 and TRBJ1-1, reads ETGVTQSPTHLIKTRGQQVTLRCSSQSGHNTVSWYQQALGQGPQFIFQYYREEENGRGNFPPRFSGLQFPNYSSELNVNALELDDSALYLCASSSPDSMGAFFGQGTRLTVV.

This clonotype was observed a few times. The chain links TRBV7-9 to TRBJ1-1; TRBD1 matches 9 bases. This CDR3 is 14 amino acids long. Trimming at V came to 5 bases and at J to 10 bases, leaving 11 bases not matched to a gene. Per germline, CDR1 SEHNR and CDR2 FQNEAQ (reference sequence). CDR3 coding DNA: TGTGCCAGCAGCAGTTATTCGGGACAGGGACTAGCTTTCTTT. It encodes CASSSYSGQGLAFF.

The chain recombines TRBV7-3 with TRBJ1-6; D is ambiguous. Per the germline V gene, CDR1 is SGHTA and CDR2 is FQGTGA. This CDR3 contains 14 residues. V lost 5 bases and J lost 3, with 8 bases in between. This chain's CDR3 is CASSEKGYNSPLHF. CDR3 bases: TGTGCCAGCAGCGAGAAAGGCTATAATTCACCCCTCCACTTT.

Ten or more counts support this clonotype. This chain connects TRBV3-1 to TRBJ2-1; 12 bases line up with TRBD2. Germline V gene lookup returns CDR1 LGHDT and CDR2 YNNKEL (reference sequence). V lost 3 bases, J lost 4 bases, and 16 bases stayed unmatched. The CDR3 loop spans 20 amino acids. The CDR3 coding sequence is TGTGCCAGCAGCCACCCAGCTAGCGGGGGGGACCACCCCTATTACAATGAGCAGTTCTTC. It specifies CASSHPASGGDHPYYNEQFF.

This clonotype was seen many times. V usage is TRBV5-1 and J usage is TRBJ2-3; 9 bases line up with TRBD1. Germline assignment: CDR1 SGHRS and CDR2 YFSETQ. V lost 2 bases, J lost 4 bases, and 8 bases stayed unmatched. The CDR3 is 16 residues long. The CDR3: CASSLKYRGLADTQYF. CDR3 bases: TGCGCCAGCAGCTTAAAGTACAGGGGGCTTGCAGATACGCAGTATTTT.

The rearrangement uses TRBV19 and TRBJ1-4; tentatively, D is TRBD1 (5 bases). Trimming removed 4 bases at V and 11 bases at J, with 20 bases between. The length of the CDR3 is 15 residues. Germline-derived CDR1 and CDR2 are LNHDA and SQIVND (reference sequence). CDR3 DNA sequence: TGTGCCAGTAGTACCGGACGGGCATCGGGGGAGAAACTGTTTTTT. It is translated as CASSTGRASGEKLFF. Full variable domain (remainder filled in from reference TRBV19 and TRBJ1-4): DGGITQSPKYLFRKEGQNVTLSCEQNLNHDAMYWYRQDPGQGLRLIYYSQIVNDFQKGDIAEGYSVSREKKESFPLTVTSAQKNPTAFYLCASSTGRASGEKLFFGSGTQLSVL.

The sample holds a few counts of this clonotype. The rearrangement links TRBV4-2 to TRBJ2-5; D may match TRBD1 or TRBD2 (5 bases each). The CDR3 length is 17 residues. Germline V gene lookup returns CDR1 LGHNA and CDR2 YNFKEQ. Deletions cut 4 bases from V and 2 bases from J, with 20 bases between. This CDR3 reads CASSPGRSSLYQETQYF. CDR3 DNA sequence: TGTGCCAGCAGCCCGGGGCGGTCTAGCCTATATCAAGAGACCCAGTACTTC.

This chain's CDR3 is CASSRTSGGRETQYF. The CDR3 region has the DNA TGTGCCAGCAGCCGGACTAGCGGGGGCCGGGAGACCCAGTACTTC. The chain couples TRBV5-4 to TRBJ2-5, with 13 bases fitting TRBD2. After removal of 4 bases from V and 5 bases from J, the junction contained 5 bases not matched to a gene. CDR3 length: 15 amino acids. Germline V CDR1 and CDR2: SGHNT, YYREEE (reference sequence).

The table lists this clonotype with a few counts. The gene calls are TRBV4-3 and TRBJ2-2, with TRBD2 identical over 9 bases. This CDR3 has 16 amino acids. V dropped 4 bases and J dropped 6; count of bases not matched to a gene: 9. CDR1 and CDR2 (germline): LGHNA, YSLEER. In DNA form, the CDR3 reads TGCGCCAGCAGCCCGATAGCGGGGGCGTTCGCCGGGGAGCTGTTTTTT. It codes for CASSPIAGAFAGELFF.

CDR3 residues: CASRQAEELFF. The CDR3 nucleotides read TGTGCCAGCAGACAGGCGGAGGAGCTGTTTTTT. This chain uses TRBV6-5 with TRBJ2-2; D perhaps matches TRBD1 (5 bases). There are 11 residues in the CDR3. The germline V gene has CDR1 MNHEY and CDR2 SVGAGI. V was shortened by 6 bases and J by 10 bases, with 9 bases between the two germline ends.

This clonotype was observed many times. The chain recombines TRBV15 with TRBJ2-7, with D perhaps matching TRBD1 or TRBD2 (5 bases each). The V end lost 6 bases, the J end lost 7 bases, and 19 bases lay between the germline ends. The germline CDR1 and CDR2 sequences are LNHNV and YYDKDF (reference sequence). The CDR3 has 14 amino acids. The DNA of the CDR3 is TGTGCCACCAGGCCGGGCCTACTAGGACAAGAGCAGTACTTC. Translated: CATRPGLLGQEQYF.